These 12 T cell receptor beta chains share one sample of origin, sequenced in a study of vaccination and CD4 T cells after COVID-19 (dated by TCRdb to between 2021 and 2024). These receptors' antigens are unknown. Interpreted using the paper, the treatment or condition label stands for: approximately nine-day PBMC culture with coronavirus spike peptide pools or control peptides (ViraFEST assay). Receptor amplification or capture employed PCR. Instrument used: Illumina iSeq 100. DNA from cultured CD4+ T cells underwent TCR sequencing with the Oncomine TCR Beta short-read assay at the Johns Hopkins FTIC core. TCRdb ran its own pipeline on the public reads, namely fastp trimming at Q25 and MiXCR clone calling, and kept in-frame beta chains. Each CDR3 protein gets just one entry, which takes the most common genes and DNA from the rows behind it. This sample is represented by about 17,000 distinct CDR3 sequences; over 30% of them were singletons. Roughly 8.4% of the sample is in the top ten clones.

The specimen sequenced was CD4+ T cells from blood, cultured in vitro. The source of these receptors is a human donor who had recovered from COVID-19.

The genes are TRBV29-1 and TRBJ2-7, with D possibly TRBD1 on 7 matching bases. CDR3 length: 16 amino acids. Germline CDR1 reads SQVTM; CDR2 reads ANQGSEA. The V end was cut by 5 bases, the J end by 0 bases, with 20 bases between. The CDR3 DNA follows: TGCAGCGTTCGTGGCTTGGGCAGGGGGGACTCCTACGAGCAGTACTTC. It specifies CSVRGLGRGDSYEQYF.

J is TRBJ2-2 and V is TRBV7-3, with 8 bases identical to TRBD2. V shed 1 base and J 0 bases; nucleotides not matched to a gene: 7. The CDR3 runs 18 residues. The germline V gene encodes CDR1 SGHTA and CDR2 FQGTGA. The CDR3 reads CASSLIGSGNSNTGELFF. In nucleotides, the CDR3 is TGTGCCAGCAGCTTAATTGGTAGCGGGAACTCGAACACCGGGGAGCTGTTTTTT.

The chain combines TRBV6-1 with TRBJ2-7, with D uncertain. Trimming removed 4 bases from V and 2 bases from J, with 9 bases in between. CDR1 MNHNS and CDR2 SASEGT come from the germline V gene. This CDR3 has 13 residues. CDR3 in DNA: TGTGCCAGCAGTGGTTACCGGACCTACGAGCAGTACTTC. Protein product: CASSGYRTYEQYF.

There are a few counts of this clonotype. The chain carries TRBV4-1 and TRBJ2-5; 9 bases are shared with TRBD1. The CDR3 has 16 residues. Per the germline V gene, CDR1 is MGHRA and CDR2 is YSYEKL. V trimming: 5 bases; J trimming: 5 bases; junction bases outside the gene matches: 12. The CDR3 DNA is TGCGCCAGCAGCACAATTCCGGGACAGGGTCGGGAGACCCAGTACTTC. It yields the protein CASSTIPGQGRETQYF.

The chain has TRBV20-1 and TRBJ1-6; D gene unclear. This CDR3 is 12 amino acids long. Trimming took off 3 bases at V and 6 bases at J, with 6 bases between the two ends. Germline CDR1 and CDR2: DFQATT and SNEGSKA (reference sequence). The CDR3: CSARGFNSPLHF. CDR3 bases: TGCAGTGCTAGGGGGTTTAATTCACCCCTCCACTTT.

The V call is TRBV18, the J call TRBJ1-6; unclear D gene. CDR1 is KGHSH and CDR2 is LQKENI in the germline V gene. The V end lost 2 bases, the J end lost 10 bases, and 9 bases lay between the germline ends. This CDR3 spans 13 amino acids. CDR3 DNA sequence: TGTGCCAGCTCACCAATAGAAGACTCACCCCTCCACTTT. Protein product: CASSPIEDSPLHF.

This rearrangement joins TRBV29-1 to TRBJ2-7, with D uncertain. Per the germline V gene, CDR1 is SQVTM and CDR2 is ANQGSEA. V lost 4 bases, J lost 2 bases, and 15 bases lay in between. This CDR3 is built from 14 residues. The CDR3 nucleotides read TGCAGCGTTGCGCTGGCCTTCCCCGCCTACGAGCAGTACTTC. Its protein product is CSVALAFPAYEQYF.

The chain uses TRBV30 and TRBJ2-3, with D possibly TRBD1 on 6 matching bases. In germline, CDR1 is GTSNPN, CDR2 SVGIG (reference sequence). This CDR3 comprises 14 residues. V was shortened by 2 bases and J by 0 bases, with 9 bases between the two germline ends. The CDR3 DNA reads TGTGCCTGGAGTAAGGGACATAGCACAGATACGCAGTATTTT. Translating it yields CAWSKGHSTDTQYF.

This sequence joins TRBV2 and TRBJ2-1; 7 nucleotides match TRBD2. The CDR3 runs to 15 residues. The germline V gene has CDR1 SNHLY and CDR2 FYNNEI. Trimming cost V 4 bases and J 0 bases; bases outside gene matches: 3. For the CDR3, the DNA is TGTGCCAGCAGTGTTCGCGGGAGCTCCTACAATGAGCAGTTCTTC. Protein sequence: CASSVRGSSYNEQFF.

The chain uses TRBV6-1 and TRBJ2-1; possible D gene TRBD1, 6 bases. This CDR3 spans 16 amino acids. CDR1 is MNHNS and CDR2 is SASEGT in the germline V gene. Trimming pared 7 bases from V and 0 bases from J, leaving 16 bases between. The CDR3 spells CASTRQGQNSYNEQFF. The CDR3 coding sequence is TGTGCCAGCACCAGACAAGGACAGAACTCCTACAATGAGCAGTTCTTC.

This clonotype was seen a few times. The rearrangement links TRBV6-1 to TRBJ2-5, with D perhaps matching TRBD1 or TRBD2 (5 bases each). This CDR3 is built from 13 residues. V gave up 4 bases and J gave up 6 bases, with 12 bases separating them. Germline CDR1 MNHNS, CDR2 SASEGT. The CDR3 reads CASSGDPVKTQYF. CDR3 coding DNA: TGTGCCAGCAGTGGGGACCCGGTAAAGACCCAGTACTTC.

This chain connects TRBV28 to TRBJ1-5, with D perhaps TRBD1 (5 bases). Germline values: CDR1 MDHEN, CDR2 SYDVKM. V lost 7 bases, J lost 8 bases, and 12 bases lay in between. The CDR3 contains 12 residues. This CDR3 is CASKGPSEPQHF. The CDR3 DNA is TGTGCCAGCAAGGGGCCATCGGAGCCCCAGCATTTT.